Here is one T cell receptor (beta chain) with its context. Its antigen is unknown. The data belong to a study of T cell repertoires in aging, cancer and after chemotherapy. Amplification of TCR beta used genomic DNA extracted from peripheral blood. Points from the study as a whole: These repertoire data do not allow conclusions about immunological memory after chemotherapy.

Rearranged V-D-J TRB sequences were amplified with a mixed TRB-A/B primer pool. TCRdb independently ran MiXCR on the multiplex PCR reads; one entry per CDR3 protein. Of about 10,000 distinct CDR3 sequences listed, roughly two fifths are singletons. From germline, CDR1 is MNHEY and CDR2 SMNVEV (reference sequence). V lost 5 bases to trimming and J lost 6 bases, with 13 bases between them. The CDR3 has 13 residues. The V and J genes are TRBV27 and TRBJ2-5, with D possibly TRBD1 on 7 matching bases. The sequencing input was blood. The origin of this receptor is a human donor in good health. CDR3 in DNA: TGTGCCAGCAGTCCCCAGGGGGGACAGACCCAGTACTTC. The encoded protein is CASSPQGGQTQYF.